A single sample is the source of the 20 T cell receptor beta chains below, sequenced in a study of T cells in Graves' hyperthyroidism and ophthalmopathy. Amplified TCR beta CDR3 regions came from RNA transcripts. Primed by the HTBI set, a first-round RT-PCR was run on the TCR CDR3. TCRdb re-called the multiplex PCR reads with MiXCR, one entry per CDR3 protein. The sample lists some 740,000 distinct CDR3 sequences; about 15% were seen once. The sequencing input was blood. These receptors came from a young woman with Graves' hyperthyroidism.

The chain couples TRBV7-9 to TRBJ2-1; D gene uncertain. Germline CDR1 is SEHNR and CDR2 is FQNEAQ (reference sequence). V was cut by 3 bases and J by 0 bases, with 18 bases left in between. This CDR3 has 18 residues. CDR3 amino acids: CASSFHFQRDVSYNEQFF. In nucleotides, the CDR3 is TGTGCCAGCAGCTTTCATTTCCAGCGCGACGTCTCCTACAATGAGCAGTTCTTC.

This clonotype has at least ten counts. The genes are TRBV5-4 and TRBJ1-1; D remains unclear. V was clipped by 2 bases and J by 2 bases, with 4 bases between them. The CDR3 contains 12 residues. Germline CDR1 is SGHNT and CDR2 is YYREEE (reference sequence). CDR3: CASSLPNTEAFF. The CDR3 DNA sequence: TGTGCCAGCAGCTTACCTAACACTGAAGCTTTCTTT.

This clonotype appeared many times. The V gene is TRBV20-1, the J gene TRBJ2-1; 7 bases agree with TRBD1. The CDR3 runs to 14 residues. The V segment lost 0 bases and the J segment 8 bases; nucleotides outside the gene matches: 7. Germline V CDR1 and CDR2: DFQATT, SNEGSKA (reference sequence). CDR3 bases: TGCAGTGCTAGAGATCGCCAGGGGGTACATGAGCAGTTCTTC. This gives the protein CSARDRQGVHEQFF.

The chain carries TRBV7-2 and TRBJ2-1; 8 nucleotides line up with TRBD1. Trimming cost V 2 bases and J 9 bases; bases outside gene matches: 9. Germline V CDR1 and CDR2: SGHTA, FQGNSA. The CDR3 runs 15 residues. The CDR3 DNA is TGTGCCAGCAGCTTACGTGGACAGGGTCGGGGTGAGCAGTTCTTC. Encoded protein: CASSLRGQGRGEQFF.

The rearrangement uses TRBV4-1 and TRBJ2-7; a weak D match, TRBD2 (6 bases). Germline V CDR1 and CDR2: MGHRA, YSYEKL. The CDR3 is 15 amino acids. The ends were cut back, 0 bases at V and 2 bases at J, with 11 bases in the middle. This CDR3 is CASSQETGSAYEQYF. The CDR3 DNA reads TGCGCCAGCAGCCAAGAGACCGGGAGCGCCTACGAGCAGTACTTC.

This chain connects TRBV5-1 to TRBJ2-1; D uncertain. The CDR3 extends over 14 amino acids. The germline CDR1 and CDR2 sequences are SGHRS and YFSETQ. V was clipped by 5 bases and J by 2 bases, with 11 bases between them. DNA of the CDR3: TGCGCCAGCAGTCAGAGCACTACCTACAATGAGCAGTTCTTC. This translates into CASSQSTTYNEQFF.

The sample holds many counts of this clonotype. The chain recombines TRBV7-2 with TRBJ2-7; D is perhaps TRBD1 or TRBD2 (5 bases each). V was trimmed by 1 base and J by 6 bases, leaving 25 bases between them. CDR3 size: 18 residues. CDR1 SGHTA and CDR2 FQGNSA come from the germline V gene. For the CDR3, the DNA is TGTGCCAGCAGCTTAGTGAGGGCAGGGCTTCAAGGTGCGGGCGAGCAGTACTTC. Its protein is CASSLVRAGLQGAGEQYF.

There are many counts of this clonotype. The chain has TRBV7-2 and TRBJ2-6; 7 bases are shared with TRBD2. The germline V gene has CDR1 SGHTA and CDR2 FQGNSA. The trim removed 5 bases at V and 2 bases at J, leaving 3 bases unmatched. The CDR3 is 15 residues long. The CDR3 sequence is CASSPGGAGANVLTF. The DNA of the CDR3 is TGTGCCAGCAGCCCGGGAGGTGCTGGGGCCAACGTCCTGACTTTC.

This clonotype was seen more than once but under ten times. This chain joins TRBV5-5 and TRBJ1-1; D uncertain. Germline CDR1 and CDR2: SGHKS and YYEKEE (reference sequence). CDR3 length: 16 residues. V was clipped by 0 bases and J by 1 base, with 13 bases between them. CDR3 nucleotide sequence: TGTGCCAGCAGCTTGGCCTCGGGGAGAGGGAACACTGAAGCTTTCTTT. Protein: CASSLASGRGNTEAFF.

This clonotype was seen ten or more times. The chain combines TRBV28 with TRBJ2-7; D remains unclear. The CDR3 runs 12 residues. Germline V CDR1 and CDR2: MDHEN, SYDVKM. V gave up 5 bases and J gave up 2 bases, with 7 bases separating them. For the CDR3, the DNA is TGTGCCAGCAGTCTTCCCCCCTACGAGCAGTACTTC. This sequence encodes CASSLPPYEQYF. Based on the CDR3 plus reference TRBV28 and TRBJ2-7, the full variable domain is DVKVTQSSRYLVKRTGEKVFLECVQDMDHENMFWYRQDPGLGLRLIYFSYDVKMKEKGDIPEGYSVSREKKERFSLILESASTNQTSMYLCASSLPPYEQYFGPGTRLTVT.

The chain combines TRBV19 with TRBJ2-2; D is unresolved. The CDR3 extends over 13 amino acids. Germline CDR1 reads LNHDA; CDR2 reads SQIVND (reference sequence). Trimming took 3 bases from V and 5 from J, leaving 7 bases between them. The CDR3 nucleotides are TGTGCCAGTAGTATGTCCGTGACCGGGGAGCTGTTTTTT. Residues: CASSMSVTGELFF.

This clonotype was recorded at least ten times. The chain employs TRBV6-2 or TRBV6-3 and TRBJ1-1, with D possibly matching TRBD1 (6 bases). The length of the CDR3 is 13 residues. V lost 6 bases to trimming and J lost 11 bases, with 19 bases between them. CDR1 and CDR2 from the germline V gene are MNHEY and SVGEGT. The CDR3: CASRTDRRLEAFF. CDR3 DNA: TGTGCCAGCAGAACAGACAGGCGCCTGGAGGCTTTCTTT.

In this sample, this clonotype turned up many times. The chain joins TRBV3-1 to TRBJ2-5; D may be TRBD2 (6 bases). CDR3 length: 14 amino acids. Trimming pared 3 bases from V and 3 bases from J, leaving 11 bases between. CDR1 is LGHDT, CDR2 YNNKEL, per germline (reference sequence). CDR3 loop: CASSHRWREETQYF. The CDR3 DNA is TGTGCCAGCAGCCACCGATGGAGGGAAGAGACCCAGTACTTC.

This clonotype was detected only a few times. DNA of the CDR3: TGCGCCAGCAGCCAAGATAAGGGTCCACGCAATCAGCCCCAGCATTTT. Amino acids: CASSQDKGPRNQPQHF. V and J are TRBV4-1 and TRBJ1-5; D uncertain. CDR1 and CDR2 (germline): MGHRA, YSYEKL. Trimming removed 0 bases at V and 2 bases at J, with 11 bases between. CDR3 length: 16 residues.

There are a few counts of this clonotype. The rearrangement uses TRBV18 and TRBJ2-4; D unresolved. The CDR3 runs 17 residues. Trimming cost V 0 bases and J 0 bases, with 12 bases left between them. The germline gives CDR1 KGHSH, CDR2 LQKENI. The CDR3 reads CASSPPGAGLAKNIQYF. The CDR3 bases are TGTGCCAGCTCACCACCCGGTGCAGGTCTAGCCAAAAACATTCAGTACTTC.

This clonotype was seen many times. The chain is built from TRBV27 and TRBJ2-7; 12 positions agree with TRBD2. Trimming took 6 bases from V and 6 from J; bases not matched to a gene: 9. The CDR3 spans 15 residues. CDR1 and CDR2 (germline): MNHEY, SMNVEV (reference sequence). The CDR3: CASSPLTSGSVEQYF. The CDR3 nucleotides are TGTGCCAGCAGCCCGTTGACTAGCGGGAGTGTCGAGCAGTACTTC.

This clonotype was seen repeatedly, ten times or more. The chain uses TRBV13 and TRBJ2-3, with D tentatively TRBD1 or TRBD2 (6 bases each). Trimming took 4 bases from V and 5 from J, leaving 13 bases between them. Germline V lookup: CDR1 PRHDT, CDR2 FYEKMQ (reference sequence). The CDR3 spans 14 residues. The DNA of the CDR3 is TGTGCCAGCAGCTACCTAGGGGGGAGAGATACGCAGTATTTT. This translates into CASSYLGGRDTQYF.

Turning to this clonotype: This may stem from a read error, because a much larger clone lies one nucleotide away. The V call is TRBV2, the J call TRBJ2-7; 9 bases agree with TRBD2. Germline CDR1 SNHLY, CDR2 FYNNEI. The CDR3 loop spans 14 amino acids. Here the CDR3 DNA reads TGTGCCGGCAGTCCGACTAGCGGTCCCTACGAGCAGTACTTC. This sequence encodes CAGSPTSGPYEQYF.

This clonotype was observed at least ten times. The chain combines TRBV15 with TRBJ1-5; 8 nucleotides match TRBD1. Germline CDR1 is LNHNV and CDR2 is YYDKDF (reference sequence). The V segment lost 5 bases and the J segment 2 bases; nucleotides outside the gene matches: 8. The CDR3 is 16 residues long. CDR3 nucleotide sequence: TGTGCCACCAGCCCGCGGGACAGGTCAGGCAATCAGCCCCAGCATTTT. This encodes CATSPRDRSGNQPQHF.

This clonotype was counted many times. The V and J genes are TRBV2 and TRBJ1-6, with D possibly being TRBD1 (6 bases). The germline gives CDR1 SNHLY, CDR2 FYNNEI. This CDR3 region has 13 residues. Deletions cut 3 bases from V and 11 bases from J, with 11 bases between. This CDR3 reads CASSDTGRTPLHF. CDR3 bases: TGTGCCAGCAGTGACACAGGGCGGACACCCCTCCACTTT.